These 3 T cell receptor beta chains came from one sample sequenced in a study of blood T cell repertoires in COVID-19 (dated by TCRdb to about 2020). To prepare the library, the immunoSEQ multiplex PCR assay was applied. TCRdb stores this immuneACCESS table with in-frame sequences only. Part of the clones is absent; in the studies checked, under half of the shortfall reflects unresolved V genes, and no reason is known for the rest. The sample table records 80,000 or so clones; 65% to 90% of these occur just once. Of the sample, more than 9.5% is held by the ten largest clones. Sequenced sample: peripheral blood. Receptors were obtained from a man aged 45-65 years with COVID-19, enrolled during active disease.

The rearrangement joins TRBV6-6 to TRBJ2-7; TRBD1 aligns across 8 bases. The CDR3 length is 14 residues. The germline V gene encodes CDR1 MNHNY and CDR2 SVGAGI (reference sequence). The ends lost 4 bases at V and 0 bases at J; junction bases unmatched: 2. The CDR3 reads CASSFGQGSYEQYF. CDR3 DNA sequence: TGTGCCAGCAGTTTCGGACAGGGCTCCTACGAGCAGTACTTC.

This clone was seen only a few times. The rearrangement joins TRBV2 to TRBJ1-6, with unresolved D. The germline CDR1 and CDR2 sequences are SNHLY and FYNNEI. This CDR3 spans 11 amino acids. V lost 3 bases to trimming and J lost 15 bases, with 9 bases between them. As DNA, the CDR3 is TGTGCCAGCAGTGAGAGGGAGGGCCTCCACTTT. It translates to CASSEREGLHF.

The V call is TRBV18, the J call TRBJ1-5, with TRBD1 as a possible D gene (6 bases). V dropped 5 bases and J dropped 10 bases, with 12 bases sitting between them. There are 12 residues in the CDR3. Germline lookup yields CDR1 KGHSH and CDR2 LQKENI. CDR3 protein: CASSYGGEPQHF. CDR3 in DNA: TGTGCCAGCTCATATGGGGGCGAACCCCAGCATTTT.